The 17 T cell receptor beta chains below all came from one sample that was sequenced in a study of T cell repertoires in cytomegalovirus infection (dated by TCRdb to about 2019). TCRdb shows the sequencer as Illumina HiSeq 1500. TCRdb redid the processing of the public reads, applying fastp at Q25 and MiXCR, and retained in-frame beta chains. Rows are unified per CDR3 protein, each entry keeping the most common DNA and genes. In all, the sample holds around 440,000 distinct CDR3 sequences, and around 10% of those were seen once. Jointly, the top ten make up roughly 10% of the sample. The sample consisted of PBMCs. All receptors come from a human donor in good health (CMV status not recorded). Some clones in this sample may be carry-over from other donors' samples.

This clonotype was recorded at least ten times. V usage is TRBV19 and J usage is TRBJ1-1, with D possibly being TRBD1 (6 bases). Germline V gives CDR1 LNHDA, CDR2 SQIVND (reference sequence). Trimming shortened V by 4 bases and J by 3 bases, and 9 bases separated the two germline ends. The CDR3 is 13 amino acids. CDR3 in DNA: TGTGCCAGTAGTAAACAGGGATACACTGAAGCTTTCTTT. This gives the protein CASSKQGYTEAFF.

This chain joins TRBV3-1 and TRBJ2-2, with TRBD2 as a possible D gene (6 bases). The CDR3 runs to 15 residues. With 1 base removed from V and 3 bases from J, the gap between germline ends came to 9 bases. Germline loops: CDR1 LGHDT, CDR2 YNNKEL (reference sequence). Here the CDR3 DNA reads TGTGCCAGCAGCCAAGGGAGGGCTGACACCGGGGAGCTGTTTTTT. Translation: CASSQGRADTGELFF.

This clonotype was detected ten times or more. The rearrangement joins TRBV19 to TRBJ1-5, with D perhaps TRBD1 (5 bases). Looked up from germline, CDR1 is LNHDA and CDR2 is SQIVND (reference sequence). The CDR3 extends over 14 amino acids. Trimming took off 6 bases at V and 1 base at J, with 10 bases between the two ends. CDR3 residues: CASRYWDSNQPQHF. The CDR3 bases are TGTGCCAGTAGGTATTGGGACAGCAATCAGCCCCAGCATTTT.

This clonotype has ten or more counts. This rearrangement joins TRBV20-1 to TRBJ1-4; D possibly corresponds to TRBD1 (5 bases). Trimming shortened V by 6 bases and J by 7 bases, and 12 bases separated the two germline ends. Per germline, CDR1 DFQATT and CDR2 SNEGSKA (reference sequence). The CDR3 totals 12 residues. For the CDR3, the DNA is TGCAGTGCCCCTAGGGGTGGTGAAAAACTGTTTTTT. It yields the protein CSAPRGGEKLFF.

This clonotype was observed a few times. The CDR3 coding sequence is TGTGCCAGCAGTCCCCCCGGCAGGATTAATGAAAAACTGTTTTTT. Protein sequence: CASSPPGRINEKLFF. J is TRBJ1-4 and V is TRBV2; no clear D. V lost 5 bases and J lost 4, with 14 bases in between. The CDR3 covers 15 residues. From germline, CDR1 is SNHLY and CDR2 FYNNEI. Variable domain in full (rest from reference TRBV2 and TRBJ1-4): EPEVTQTPSHQVTQMGQEVILRCVPISNHLYFYWYRQILGQKVEFLVSFYNNEISEKSEIFDDQFSVERPDGSNFTLKIRSTKLEDSAMYFCASSPPGRINEKLFFGSGTQLSVL.

This chain links TRBV30 with TRBJ2-1; D unresolved. With 7 bases removed from V and 0 bases from J, the gap between germline ends came to 7 bases. Germline CDR1 GTSNPN, CDR2 SVGIG (reference sequence). The length of the CDR3 is 12 residues. DNA of the CDR3: TGTGCCTACGACCGCTCCTACAATGAGCAGTTCTTC. Encoded protein: CAYDRSYNEQFF. The variable domain in full, with the rest retrieved from reference TRBV30 and TRBJ2-1, is SQTIHQWPATLVQPVGSPLSLECTVEGTSNPNLYWYRQAAGRGLQLLFYSVGIGQISSEVPQNLSASRPQDRQFILSSKKLLLSDSGFYLCAYDRSYNEQFFGPGTRLTVL.

The sample holds many counts of this clonotype. The V and J genes are TRBV28 and TRBJ1-6; D call uncertain. V was cut by 3 bases and J by 13 bases, with 10 bases left in between. The CDR3 is 12 amino acids. Germline CDR1 MDHEN, CDR2 SYDVKM. The CDR3 loop is CASSFGPRPLHF. The CDR3 bases are TGTGCCAGCAGTTTCGGGCCCCGGCCCCTCCACTTT.

Ten or more counts support this clonotype. The V call is TRBV12-3 or TRBV12-4, the J call TRBJ1-2; a weak D match, TRBD1 (5 bases). V lost 0 bases to trimming and J lost 4 bases, with 9 bases between them. This CDR3 comprises 14 residues. CDR3 sequence reads: CASSLALGTYGYTF. The CDR3 DNA follows: TGTGCCAGCAGTTTAGCGCTGGGGACCTATGGCTACACCTTC.

This clonotype was counted many times. The J gene is TRBJ2-7, the V gene TRBV6-5, with a tentative D call TRBD2 (5 bases). The CDR3 is made up of 16 amino acids. The germline CDR1 and CDR2 sequences are MNHEY and SVGAGI. Trimming took off 2 bases at V and 0 bases at J, with 14 bases between the two ends. The CDR3 loop is CASSYQTGIYSYEQYF. CDR3 bases: TGTGCCAGCAGTTACCAAACCGGGATTTACTCCTACGAGCAGTACTTC.

This clonotype came up many times. This chain connects TRBV20-1 to TRBJ2-1, with D uncertain. V was pared by 2 bases and J by 3 bases, with 8 bases between. The CDR3 runs 13 residues. The germline V gene encodes CDR1 DFQATT and CDR2 SNEGSKA (reference sequence). CDR3 bases: TGCAGTGCTAGAACGCCCCTCTACAATGAGCAGTTCTTC. It codes for CSARTPLYNEQFF.

Ten or more counts support this clonotype. This chain connects TRBV12-3 or TRBV12-4 to TRBJ1-5; 7 bases align to TRBD1. This CDR3 region has 14 residues. The V and J ends lost 10 bases and 4 bases, in that order; junction bases with no gene match: 10. For the CDR3, the DNA is TGTGCCACCAAAACCGGGACAGCTAATCAGCCCCAGCATTTT. It is translated as CATKTGTANQPQHF.

This chain connects TRBV12-3 or TRBV12-4 to TRBJ2-7, with 8 bases matching TRBD2. J gave up 8 bases and V 6 bases, and 12 bases lay outside the gene matches. The CDR3 is made up of 14 amino acids. The CDR3 bases are TGTGCCAGCAGGACTTCCGGGACTAGGGCCCAGCAGTACTTC. Protein product: CASRTSGTRAQQYF.

This clonotype was recorded a few times. The rearrangement joins TRBV20-1 to TRBJ1-3; weak D call: TRBD1 (5 bases). Trimming stripped 0 bases from V and 3 bases from J, with 12 bases between. This CDR3 has 15 amino acids. Germline lookup yields CDR1 DFQATT and CDR2 SNEGSKA (reference sequence). DNA of the CDR3: TGCAGTGCTAGAGATGCAGGGTCTGATGGAAACACCATATATTTT. It codes for CSARDAGSDGNTIYF.

In its sample, this clonotype was seen many times. The J gene is TRBJ2-5, the V gene TRBV5-4; D perhaps matches TRBD2 (5 bases). The CDR3 length is 14 residues. Germline values: CDR1 SGHNT, CDR2 YYREEE (reference sequence). With 4 bases removed from V and 3 bases from J, the gap between germline ends came to 13 bases. For the CDR3, the DNA is TGTGCCAGCAGCATCTCTAGCTTGAAAGAGACCCAGTACTTC. Translated: CASSISSLKETQYF.

The genes are TRBV5-4 and TRBJ2-7; a weak D match, TRBD1 (8 bases). The CDR3 loop spans 15 amino acids. With 4 bases removed from V and 2 bases from J, the gap between germline ends came to 16 bases. CDR1 and CDR2 from the germline V gene are SGHNT and YYREEE (reference sequence). The DNA of the CDR3 is TGTGCCAGCAGCCCAGGGGGCGGGAGCACCTACGAGCAGTACTTC. Translation: CASSPGGGSTYEQYF.

Regarding this clonotype: Being one base from a much bigger clone, this may be a read error. This rearrangement joins TRBV10-3 to TRBJ2-3; D tentatively fits TRBD1 or TRBD2 (5 bases each). The CDR3 sequence is 15 residues long. The germline V gene encodes CDR1 ENHRY and CDR2 SYGVKD. The CDR3 bases are TGTGCCATCAGTGAAGACAGCGCTAGCACAGATGCGCAGTATTTT. Amino acids: CAISEDSASTDAQYF.

The J gene is TRBJ2-4, the V gene TRBV10-3; 9 bases are a match to TRBD2. V was pared by 0 bases and J by 7 bases, with 10 bases of the junction left unmatched. This CDR3 contains 17 residues. Looked up from germline, CDR1 is ENHRY and CDR2 is SYGVKD. The CDR3 bases are TGTGCCATCAGTGAGTCCCTCTCGGCGGGAGGGAATAACATTCAGTACTTC. It is translated as CAISESLSAGGNNIQYF.